Below are 20 T cell receptor beta chains sequenced from a single sample in a study of Tregs in tolerant kidney transplant recipients. TCRdb's copy holds only in-frame clones and misses some; the assay was immunoSEQ multiplex PCR. The repertoire holds about 61,000 clones, with over 75% as singletons. Specimen: Tregs from blood, collected before the transplant. All receptors derive from a human donor who received a combined kidney and bone marrow transplant.

This chain uses TRBV6-1 with TRBJ1-2; TRBD1 matches 7 bases. The CDR3 spans 12 residues. Germline V gene lookup returns CDR1 MNHNS and CDR2 SASEGT. Unmatched junction bases numbered 2, after V lost 6 bases and J lost 4 bases. The CDR3 coding sequence is TGTGCCAGCAGCGGGACAGTCTATGGCTACACCTTC. Amino acid sequence: CASSGTVYGYTF.

The rearrangement uses TRBV28 and TRBJ2-3; D not resolved. The CDR3 has 12 amino acids. The V gene's germline CDR1 is MDHEN and CDR2 SYDVKM. V lost 10 bases to trimming and J lost 0 bases, with 8 bases between them. The CDR3 region is CATEASTDTQYF. The CDR3, as DNA: TGTGCCACCGAGGCGAGCACAGATACGCAGTATTTT.

V gene TRBV5-8 combines with J gene TRBJ1-2; TRBD1 is a possible D gene (6 bases). The CDR3 extends over 14 amino acids. Trimming took off 6 bases at V and 0 bases at J, with 12 bases between the two ends. The germline V gene encodes CDR1 SGHTS and CDR2 YDEGEE. In DNA form, the CDR3 reads TGTGCCAGCAAGGGGGAACAAGCTAACTATGGCTACACCTTC. Translating it yields CASKGEQANYGYTF. Based on the CDR3 plus reference TRBV5-8 and TRBJ1-2, the full variable domain is EAGVTQSPTHLIKTRGQQATLRCSPISGHTSVYWYQQALGLGLQFLLWYDEGEERNRGNFPPRFSGRQFPNYSSELNVNALELEDSALYLCASKGEQANYGYTFGSGTRLTVV.

This sequence joins TRBV13 and TRBJ1-2; maybe TRBD1 (5 bases). The CDR3 length is 14 residues. Trimming shortened V by 0 bases and J by 2 bases, and 7 bases separated the two germline ends. Looked up from germline, CDR1 is PRHDT and CDR2 is FYEKMQ (reference sequence). CDR3 sequence reads: CASSLGRANYGYTF. As DNA, the CDR3 is TGTGCCAGCAGCTTAGGCAGGGCCAACTATGGCTACACCTTC.

This clone was picked up a small number of times. The J gene is TRBJ2-5, the V gene TRBV7-6; TRBD2 matches 14 bases. This CDR3 contains 18 residues. V was clipped by 3 bases and J by 1 base; unmatched bases: 7. Per germline, CDR1 SGHVS and CDR2 FNYEAQ. The CDR3 protein is CASSFFRTSGGTQETQYF. The CDR3 DNA sequence: TGTGCCAGCAGCTTCTTCCGGACTAGCGGGGGGACCCAAGAGACCCAGTACTTC.

The rearrangement uses TRBV29-1 and TRBJ2-7; 16 bases fit TRBD2. Per germline, CDR1 SQVTM and CDR2 ANQGSEA. The CDR3 consists of 14 residues. The V gene end was trimmed by 7 bases and the J gene end by 6 bases; junction bases not matched to a gene: 6. The CDR3 nucleotides read TGCAGCGCCGGGACTAGCGGGAGGGCCGTCGAGCAGTACTTC. This encodes CSAGTSGRAVEQYF.

The gene calls are TRBV5-6 and TRBJ1-3, with D uncertain. The CDR3 contains 17 residues. V dropped 4 bases and J dropped 4 bases, with 21 bases sitting between them. Germline CDR1 SGHDT, CDR2 YYEEEE. The CDR3: CASSGLGGRSLGNTIYF. Here the CDR3 DNA reads TGTGCCAGCAGCGGTCTCGGTGGCAGGTCGCTGGGAAACACCATATATTTT.

The rearrangement joins TRBV21-1 to TRBJ2-6; the table's D call, TRBD2, has no DNA check behind it. TRBV21-1 is a known pseudogene. There are 18 residues in the CDR3. The CDR3 loop is CASSKGLAGCSGANVLTF. The CDR3 DNA follows: TGTGCCAGCAGCAAAGGTTTGGCGGGGTGCTCTGGGGCCAACGTCCTGACTTTC.

With respect to this clone: A read error may produce the germline difference seen at one junction end. Other DNA sequences in this specimen translate into the identical CDR3. The V gene is TRBV10-2, the J gene TRBJ2-7; weak D call: TRBD1 (5 bases). CDR3 length equals 13 residues. Germline V gene data show CDR1 as WSHSY and CDR2 as SAAADI. CDR3 sequence reads: CASKARVFGEQYF. Here the CDR3 DNA reads TGCGCCAGCAAGGCCAGGGTTTTTGGCGAGCAGTACTTT.

V is TRBV2 and J is TRBJ2-7, with 12 nucleotides matching TRBD2. Looked up from germline, CDR1 is SNHLY and CDR2 is FYNNEI. V trimming: 7 bases; J trimming: 4 bases; junction bases outside the gene matches: 11. This CDR3 has 16 residues. CDR3 protein: CASTSSASGRAYEQYF. CDR3 sequence (DNA): TGTGCCAGCACCTCCTCCGCTAGCGGGAGGGCGTACGAGCAGTACTTC.

This clone was observed a single time. V is TRBV5-6 and J is TRBJ2-4, with D possibly called TRBD1 or TRBD2 (6 bases each). Germline V lookup: CDR1 SGHDT, CDR2 YYEEEE. V was trimmed by 0 bases and J by 1 base, leaving 11 bases between them. This CDR3 comprises 16 residues. The CDR3 is CASSLGPGAAKNIQYF. Written as DNA, the CDR3 is TGTGCCAGCAGCTTGGGTCCGGGGGCGGCCAAAAACATTCAGTACTTC.

The chain uses TRBV27 and TRBJ1-1, with D hard to call. The V and J ends lost 0 bases and 13 bases respectively, with 15 bases between them. The CDR3 has 13 residues. The germline V gene encodes CDR1 MNHEY and CDR2 SMNVEV (reference sequence). CDR3 sequence (DNA): TGTGCCAGCAGTTTATCGTCGACCACTCGGGTTTTCTTT. This translates into CASSLSSTTRVFF.

The J gene is TRBJ2-2, the V gene TRBV9; D gene uncertain. This CDR3 contains 17 residues. Germline CDR1 is SGDLS and CDR2 is YYNGEE. Between the trimmed V and J ends, which lost 5 bases and 1 base, there was a span of 18 bases. The CDR3 nucleotides are TGTGCCAGCAGTCCCCCGGTTGGGTTCCTGAACACCGGGGAGCTGTTTTTT. This codes for CASSPPVGFLNTGELFF. Looking up the rest from reference TRBV9 and TRBJ2-2 gives the full variable domain: DSGVTQTPKHLITATGQRVTLRCSPRSGDLSVYWYQQSLDQGLQFLIQYYNGEERAKGNILERFSAQQFPDLHSELNLSSLELGDSALYFCASSPPVGFLNTGELFFGEGSRLTVL.

In nucleotides, the CDR3 is TGTGCCAGCAGCTTTACAGGGGGGGACTACGAGCAGTACTTC. Translating gives CASSFTGGDYEQYF. This chain uses TRBV7-2 with TRBJ2-7, with TRBD1 as a possible D gene (8 bases). Germline-derived CDR1 and CDR2 are SGHTA and FQGNSA. Trimming shortened V by 3 bases and J by 3 bases, and 12 bases separated the two germline ends. The CDR3 loop spans 14 amino acids.

The chain is built from TRBV7-8 and TRBJ1-1; 11 nucleotides align to TRBD1. The CDR3 totals 15 residues. CDR1 SGHVS and CDR2 FQNEAQ come from the germline V gene. The trim removed 5 bases at V and 12 bases at J, leaving 14 bases unmatched. CDR3 protein: CASSPRTGGMGGTFF. As DNA, the CDR3 is TGTGCCAGCAGCCCCAGGACAGGGGGCATGGGGGGTACTTTCTTT.

This clone was seen just once. V is TRBV6-1 and J is TRBJ2-7, with 10 bases matching TRBD1. Germline lookup yields CDR1 MNHNS and CDR2 SASEGT. This CDR3 has 15 amino acids. V trimming: 6 bases; J trimming: 2 bases; junction bases outside the gene matches: 7. CDR3 coding DNA: TGTGCCAGCAGGACCGGACAGGGGGGCCCCTACGAGCAGTACTTC. This gives the protein CASRTGQGGPYEQYF.

V usage is TRBV30 and J usage is TRBJ2-5; D not certain. CDR3 length: 12 residues. The germline V gene encodes CDR1 GTSNPN and CDR2 SVGIG (reference sequence). V lost 2 bases and J 0 bases, leaving 4 bases between the germline ends. The DNA of the CDR3 is TGTGCCTGGAGTAAGAACCAAGAGACCCAGTACTTC. Its protein product is CAWSKNQETQYF.

The chain links TRBV6-5 to TRBJ1-2; 7 positions match TRBD1. The V segment lost 5 bases and the J segment 5 bases; nucleotides outside the gene matches: 8. Germline V CDR1 and CDR2: MNHEY, SVGAGI. There are 14 residues in the CDR3. CDR3 in amino acids: CASSRQGSGYGYTF. DNA for the CDR3: TGTGCCAGCAGTCGACAGGGATCAGGGTATGGCTACACCTTC.

The rearrangement joins TRBV7-2 to TRBJ2-1; the match to TRBD2 covers 8 bases. The J segment lost 2 bases and the V segment lost 5 bases, leaving 5 bases of the junction unmatched. The CDR3 length is 15 residues. Looked up from germline, CDR1 is SGHTA and CDR2 is FQGNSA. The CDR3 protein is CASSPPGLAYNEQFF. The CDR3, as DNA: TGTGCCAGCAGCCCCCCGGGACTAGCCTACAATGAGCAGTTCTTC.

This chain joins TRBV4-1 and TRBJ1-5; D remains unclear. There are 17 residues in the CDR3. Between the trimmed V and J ends, which lost 0 bases and 1 base, there was a span of 13 bases. Per the germline V gene, CDR1 is MGHRA and CDR2 is YSYEKL. This chain's CDR3 is CASSQDLTVRSNQPQHF. CDR3 in DNA: TGCGCCAGCAGCCAAGATCTGACCGTTAGGAGCAATCAGCCCCAGCATTTT.